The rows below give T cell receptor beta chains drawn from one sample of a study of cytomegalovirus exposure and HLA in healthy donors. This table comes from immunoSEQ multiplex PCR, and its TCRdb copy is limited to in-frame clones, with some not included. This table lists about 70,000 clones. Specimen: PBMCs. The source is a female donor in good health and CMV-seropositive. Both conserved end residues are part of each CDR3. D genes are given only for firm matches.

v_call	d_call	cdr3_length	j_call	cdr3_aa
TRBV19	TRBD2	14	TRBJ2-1	CASSIGGLAGKQFF
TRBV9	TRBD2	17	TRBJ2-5	CASSVGSGGSLQETQYF
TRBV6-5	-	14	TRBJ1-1	CASTVNPGWAEAFF
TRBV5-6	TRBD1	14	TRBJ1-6	CASSSGTGGSPLHF
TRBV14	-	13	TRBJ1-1	CASSSERQFEAFF
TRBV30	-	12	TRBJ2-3	CAWSALSDTQYF
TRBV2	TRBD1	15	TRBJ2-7	CASRRGQGASYEQYF
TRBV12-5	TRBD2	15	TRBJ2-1	CASGPGLAGSYEQFF
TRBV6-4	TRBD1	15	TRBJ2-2	CASSAGTVNTGELFF
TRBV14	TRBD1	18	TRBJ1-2	CASGYCLVPGQGYYGYTF
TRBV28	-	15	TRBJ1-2	CASSLYQGSNYGYTF
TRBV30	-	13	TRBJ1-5	CAWSVGGARSQHF
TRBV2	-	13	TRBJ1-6	CASSERGVSPLHF
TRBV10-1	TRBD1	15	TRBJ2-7	CASSDPGQGVYEQYF
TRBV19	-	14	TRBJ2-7	CASRGGAPSYEQYF
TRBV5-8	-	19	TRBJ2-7	CASSLGGAGAPKARYEQYF
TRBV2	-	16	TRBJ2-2	CASSEVSPKNTGELFF
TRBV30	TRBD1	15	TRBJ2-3	CAWSLPGQGADTQYF
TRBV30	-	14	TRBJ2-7	CAWSRPPSAYEQYF
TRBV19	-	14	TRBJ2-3	CASRAGWIEDTQYF
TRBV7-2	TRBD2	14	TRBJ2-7	CASSFLAGGYEQYF
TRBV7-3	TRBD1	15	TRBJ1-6	CASSLYGTEVSPLHF
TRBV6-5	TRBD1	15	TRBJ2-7	CASSYHGTGPSFPHF
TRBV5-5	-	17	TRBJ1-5	CASSQRLATDSNQPQHF
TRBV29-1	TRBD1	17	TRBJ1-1	CSVEGGEGALSGTEAFF
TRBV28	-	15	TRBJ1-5	CASSQGLGGNQPQHF
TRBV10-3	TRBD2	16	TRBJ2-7	CAISETGLAGVSEQYF
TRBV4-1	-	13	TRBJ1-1	CASSQREVTEAFF